Below, one T cell receptor beta chain is given with its context. The data are from a study of T cell responses to AZD1222 COVID-19 vaccine. Sequencing was performed with immunoSEQ multiplex PCR; in TCRdb, only in-frame clones are kept and a portion is missing. The sample records nearly 95,000 clones, 80% to 90% being singletons. With 8 bases removed from V and 5 bases from J, the gap between germline ends came to 14 bases. The CDR3 length is 13 residues. Germline CDR1 reads SNHLY; CDR2 reads FYNNEI. The chain employs TRBV2 and TRBJ2-3; D not certain. This receptor was identified in an adult who received the AZD1222 COVID-19 vaccine. Sample: peripheral blood, taken 28 days after the second AZD1222 dose. The CDR3 DNA is TGTGCCAGCCGGTACCCCCCGGGAGATACGCAGTATTTT. Translation: CASRYPPGDTQYF. The variable domain in full, with the rest retrieved from reference TRBV2 and TRBJ2-3, is EPEVTQTPSHQVTQMGQEVILRCVPISNHLYFYWYRQILGQKVEFLVSFYNNEISEKSEIFDDQFSVERPDGSNFTLKIRSTKLEDSAMYFCASRYPPGDTQYFGPGTRLTVL.